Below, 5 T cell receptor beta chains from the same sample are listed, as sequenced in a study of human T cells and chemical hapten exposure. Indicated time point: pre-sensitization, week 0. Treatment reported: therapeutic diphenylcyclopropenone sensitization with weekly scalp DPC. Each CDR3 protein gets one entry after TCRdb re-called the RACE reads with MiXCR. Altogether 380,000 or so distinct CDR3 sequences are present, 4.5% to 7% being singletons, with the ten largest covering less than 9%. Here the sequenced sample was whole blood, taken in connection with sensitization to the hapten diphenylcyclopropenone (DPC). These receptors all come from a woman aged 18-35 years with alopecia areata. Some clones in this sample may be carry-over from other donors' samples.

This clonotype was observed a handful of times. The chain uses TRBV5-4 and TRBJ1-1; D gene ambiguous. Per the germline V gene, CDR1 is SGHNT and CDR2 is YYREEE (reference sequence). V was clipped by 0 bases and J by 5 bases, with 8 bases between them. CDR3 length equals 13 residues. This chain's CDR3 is CASSLEALTEAFF. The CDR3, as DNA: TGTGCCAGCAGCTTGGAGGCGCTGACTGAAGCTTTCTTT.

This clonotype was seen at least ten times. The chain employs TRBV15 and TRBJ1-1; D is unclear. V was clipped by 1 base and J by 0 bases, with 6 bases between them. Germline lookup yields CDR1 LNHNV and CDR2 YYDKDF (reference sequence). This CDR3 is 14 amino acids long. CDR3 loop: CATSRVGLNTEAFF. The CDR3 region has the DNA TGTGCCACCAGCAGAGTCGGGCTGAACACTGAAGCTTTCTTT.

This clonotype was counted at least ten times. CDR3 amino acids: CASSLGSGGQNSGNTIYF. The CDR3, as DNA: TGTGCCAGCAGCTTAGGGAGCGGCGGACAGAACTCTGGAAACACCATATATTTT. This chain connects TRBV11-3 to TRBJ1-3; possibly TRBD1 for D (6 bases). CDR3 length: 18 residues. Germline CDR1 reads SGHNT; CDR2 reads YENEEA. The ends were cut back, 1 base at V and 0 bases at J, with 16 bases in the middle.

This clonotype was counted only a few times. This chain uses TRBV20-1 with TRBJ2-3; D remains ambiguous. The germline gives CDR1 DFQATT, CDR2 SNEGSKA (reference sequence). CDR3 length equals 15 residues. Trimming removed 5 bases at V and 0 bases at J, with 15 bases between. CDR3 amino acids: CSAPAWSSSTDTQYF. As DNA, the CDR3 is TGCAGTGCTCCGGCGTGGAGTTCGAGCACAGATACGCAGTATTTT.

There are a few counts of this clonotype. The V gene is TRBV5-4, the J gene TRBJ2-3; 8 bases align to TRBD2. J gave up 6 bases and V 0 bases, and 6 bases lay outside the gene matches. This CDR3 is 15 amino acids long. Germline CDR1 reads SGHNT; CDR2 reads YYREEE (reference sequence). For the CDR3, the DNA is TGTGCCAGCAGCTTGGGGCCGGGACTAGAGGATACGCAGTATTTT. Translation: CASSLGPGLEDTQYF.